These 21 T cell receptor beta chains share one sample of origin, sequenced in a study of cytomegalovirus exposure and HLA in healthy donors. The study ran its PCR with 60 Vbeta and 13 Jbeta primers. Assay: immunoSEQ multiplex PCR; the TCRdb copy retains only in-frame clones and omits some. Among about 200,000 clones listed, 79% were seen once. The sample comprised PBMCs. Every receptor here comes from a girl aged 10 to 17 in good health and CMV-seropositive.

This clone was detected a few times. This chain uses TRBV6-4 with TRBJ2-1, with D maybe TRBD2 (7 bases). V lost 3 bases, J lost 7 bases, and 13 bases lay in between. The length of the CDR3 is 14 residues. CDR1 is MRHNA, CDR2 SNTAGT, per germline. CDR3 in amino acids: CASSEGGASNEQFF. CDR3 nucleotides: TGTGCCAGCAGTGAGGGGGGGGCAAGTAATGAGCAGTTCTTC.

The V call is TRBV5-6, the J call TRBJ2-3, with 8 bases that match TRBD2. CDR1 is SGHDT and CDR2 is YYEEEE in the germline V gene. V shed 7 bases and J 14 bases; nucleotides not matched to a gene: 15. The CDR3 loop spans 13 amino acids. Written as DNA, the CDR3 is TGTGCCAGCTCGGGGGGGTCTTTCCTCGCCCCGTATTTT. It translates to CASSGGSFLAPYF.

The chain combines TRBV15 with TRBJ1-2; D not resolved. Germline values: CDR1 LNHNV, CDR2 YYDKDF (reference sequence). Trimming removed 1 base at V and 4 bases at J, with 10 bases between. The CDR3 covers 14 residues. CDR3 coding DNA: TGTGCCACCAGCAGAGTAACAGATCCCTATGGCTACACCTTC. Its protein is CATSRVTDPYGYTF.

The chain combines TRBV6-1 with TRBJ1-2; 10 bases line up with TRBD1. The CDR3 is 14 residues long. Germline CDR1 MNHNS, CDR2 SASEGT. With 2 bases clipped from V and 7 bases from J, the junction kept 4 bases outside the gene matches. CDR3 protein: CASSESDRGTGYTF. CDR3 nucleotide sequence: TGTGCCAGCAGTGAATCGGACAGGGGGACTGGCTACACCTTC.

Comments on this clone: The sample has other DNA sequences that encode this CDR3 too. This chain uses TRBV27 with TRBJ2-1, with D hard to call. Per germline, CDR1 MNHEY and CDR2 SMNVEV (reference sequence). This CDR3 is built from 16 residues. Between the trimmed V and J ends, which lost 2 bases and 2 bases, there was a span of 13 bases. In nucleotides, the CDR3 is TGTGCCAGCAGTTTAGACGTAATTGAGGCCTACAATGAGCAGTTCTTC. It is translated as CASSLDVIEAYNEQFF.

This clone was detected only a few times. V usage is TRBV4-2 and J usage is TRBJ2-7; TRBD2 might be the D (6 bases). Per germline, CDR1 LGHNA and CDR2 YNFKEQ. V was clipped by 0 bases and J by 1 base, with 10 bases between them. CDR3 length: 15 amino acids. CDR3 protein: CASSQDQGLSYEQYF. CDR3 coding DNA: TGTGCCAGCAGCCAAGATCAGGGACTTTCCTACGAGCAGTACTTC.

This chain uses TRBV9 with TRBJ1-6, with a possible D match to TRBD1 (5 bases). The length of the CDR3 is 13 residues. Germline V gene lookup returns CDR1 SGDLS and CDR2 YYNGEE. Trimming cost V 3 bases and J 9 bases, with 10 bases left between them. The CDR3 is CASSAGLFSPLHF. The DNA for the CDR3 is TGTGCCAGCAGCGCAGGGTTATTTTCACCCCTCCACTTT.

The chain employs TRBV28 and TRBJ1-4; 9 bases agree with TRBD1. The V and J ends lost 3 bases and 7 bases, in that order; junction bases with no gene match: 9. The CDR3 totals 16 residues. CDR1 is MDHEN and CDR2 is SYDVKM in the germline V gene. The CDR3 spells CASSLLQQGASEKLFF. The CDR3, as DNA: TGTGCCAGCAGTTTGCTCCAACAGGGGGCATCTGAAAAACTGTTTTTT.

The chain uses TRBV14 and TRBJ1-1, with D possibly TRBD1 on 5 matching bases. Germline CDR1 is SGHDN and CDR2 is FVKESK. V was pared by 4 bases and J by 10 bases, with 16 bases between. There are 13 residues in the CDR3. As DNA, the CDR3 is TGTGCCAGCAGCCCCCGACAGAATCAAGTAGCTTTCTTT. Translating gives CASSPRQNQVAFF.

This clone has a single count. The chain couples TRBV5-8 to TRBJ2-1; D is perhaps TRBD1 (7 bases). The CDR3 has 15 residues. The V end was cut by 4 bases, the J end by 6 bases, with 17 bases between. The germline V gene encodes CDR1 SGHTS and CDR2 YDEGEE. This CDR3 is CASSPWGDSPNEQFF. In DNA form, the CDR3 reads TGTGCCAGCAGCCCCTGGGGGGACAGCCCCAATGAGCAGTTCTTC.

The V and J genes are TRBV6-5 and TRBJ1-2; 8 bases agree with TRBD1. Germline V gene lookup returns CDR1 MNHEY and CDR2 SVGAGI. V gave up 6 bases and J gave up 6 bases; unmatched junction bases: 12. The CDR3 is 15 amino acids. As DNA, the CDR3 is TGTGCCAGCAGAGATCGGACAGGGTTCGTGGATGGCTACACCTTC. This sequence encodes CASRDRTGFVDGYTF.

In its sample, this clone was seen a few times. J is TRBJ1-4 and V is TRBV10-1; no firm D call. Trimming stripped 5 bases from V and 7 bases from J, with 14 bases between. CDR1 and CDR2 from the germline V gene are WNHNN and SYGVQD (reference sequence). The CDR3 is 14 amino acids. The CDR3 sequence is CASSPKDFPEKLFF. The CDR3 DNA follows: TGCGCCAGCAGTCCCAAGGACTTCCCTGAAAAACTGTTTTTT.

The chain uses TRBV6-6 and TRBJ1-3; tentative D call: TRBD1 (5 bases). This CDR3 has 14 residues. Germline assignment: CDR1 MNHNY and CDR2 SVGAGI (reference sequence). Trimming removed 8 bases from V and 1 base from J, with 12 bases in between. The CDR3 sequence is CASGGTNSGNTIYF. The CDR3 nucleotides are TGTGCCAGCGGCGGGACCAATTCTGGAAACACCATATATTTT.

The J gene is TRBJ2-2, the V gene TRBV25-1; 10 positions agree with TRBD2. The V gene's germline CDR1 is MGHDK and CDR2 SYGVNS. J lost 6 bases, V lost 5 bases, and 3 bases had no gene match. The CDR3 is made up of 14 amino acids. The CDR3 DNA follows: TGTGCCAGCAGTTTAGCGGGGGGCGCCGGGGAGCTGTTTTTT. Translation: CASSLAGGAGELFF.

The chain recombines TRBV5-4 with TRBJ2-5; 9 nucleotides line up with TRBD2. Germline V lookup: CDR1 SGHNT, CDR2 YYREEE (reference sequence). The V and J ends lost 0 bases and 4 bases, in that order; junction bases with no gene match: 7. The CDR3 runs 16 residues. CDR3 protein: CASSLAGGGASETQYF. CDR3 DNA sequence: TGTGCCAGCAGCTTGGCCGGCGGGGGGGCCTCAGAGACCCAGTACTTC.

The chain uses TRBV6-5 and TRBJ1-1; D is unresolved. V dropped 5 bases and J dropped 3 bases, with 13 bases sitting between them. Germline V CDR1 and CDR2: MNHEY, SVGAGI. The CDR3 is made up of 14 amino acids. CDR3 sequence (DNA): TGTGCCAGCAGTCCCCTCCGGGATCACACTGAAGCTTTCTTT. The encoded protein is CASSPLRDHTEAFF.

V gene TRBV10-3 combines with J gene TRBJ2-5; a weak D match, TRBD1 (6 bases). The germline gives CDR1 ENHRY, CDR2 SYGVKD. Trimming left V 2 bases short and J 7 bases short, with 17 bases between. The CDR3 is 15 amino acids. CDR3 nucleotides: TGTGCCATCAGTGAGGGGAACAGGGTTATAGGGACCCAGTACTTC. Protein sequence: CAISEGNRVIGTQYF.

The V gene is TRBV13, the J gene TRBJ1-6; unclear D gene. The CDR3 runs 20 residues. The V end lost 1 base, the J end lost 0 bases, and 19 bases lay between the germline ends. Germline values: CDR1 PRHDT, CDR2 FYEKMQ (reference sequence). CDR3 sequence: CASSLESGDGSGSYNSPLHF. In nucleotides, the CDR3 is TGTGCCAGCAGCTTAGAGTCGGGAGACGGGTCGGGCTCCTATAATTCACCCCTCCACTTT. Full variable domain (outside the CDR3, taken from reference TRBV13 and TRBJ1-6): AAGVIQSPRHLIKEKRETATLKCYPIPRHDTVYWYQQGPGQDPQFLISFYEKMQSDKGSIPDRFSAQQFSDYHSELNMSSLELGDSALYFCASSLESGDGSGSYNSPLHFGNGTRLTVT.

In this sample, this clone turned up a few times. The genes are TRBV6-1 and TRBJ2-7; D may be TRBD1 (6 bases). The CDR3 is 13 amino acids. CDR1 and CDR2 (germline): MNHNS, SASEGT. Trimming removed 4 bases from V and 2 bases from J, with 9 bases in between. The CDR3 sequence: CASSAGHPYEQYF. In DNA, the CDR3 is TGTGCCAGCAGTGCGGGACACCCCTACGAGCAGTACTTC.

This clone appeared once. The V gene is TRBV7-8, the J gene TRBJ2-3; the match to TRBD2 covers 9 bases. Trimming took 5 bases from V and 4 from J; bases not matched to a gene: 4. The germline CDR1 and CDR2 sequences are SGHVS and FQNEAQ. The CDR3 length is 14 residues. The CDR3 sequence: CASSGTSRSDTQYF. The CDR3 nucleotides read TGTGCCAGCAGCGGGACTAGCCGCTCAGATACGCAGTATTTT.

The DNA of the CDR3 is TGTGCCAGCAGCTTACGGGGGGGCCCCTACAATGAGCAGTTCTTC. This gives the protein CASSLRGGPYNEQFF. J is TRBJ2-1 and V is TRBV2; 8 bases are a match to TRBD2. Per the germline V gene, CDR1 is SNHLY and CDR2 is FYNNEI. The CDR3 sequence is 15 residues long. V was pared by 6 bases and J by 2 bases, with 6 bases of the junction left unmatched.